A single T cell receptor (beta chain) is shown here with its context. This sample stems from a study of cytomegalovirus exposure and HLA in healthy donors. A multiplex PCR was run with 60 Vbeta primers and 13 Jbeta primers. Only in-frame clones appear in the TCRdb table, and some are missing; sequencing was by immunoSEQ multiplex PCR. The table lists about 130,000 clones, more than 80% of them singletons. Trimming stripped 3 bases from V and 8 bases from J, with 7 bases between. The germline V gene encodes CDR1 LNHDA and CDR2 SQIVND (reference sequence). The CDR3 loop spans 12 amino acids. The sequenced sample consisted of PBMCs. The chain carries TRBV19 and TRBJ2-2, with no clear D. This sequence originates from a male donor in good health and CMV-seronegative. The CDR3 nucleotides are TGTGCCAGTAGTATTCCCCCAGGGGAGCTGTTTTTT. Translated: CASSIPPGELFF.